This passage covers 14 T cell receptor beta chains from one sample sequenced in a study of blood T cells in healthy people across ages. Through a sample-barcoded 5' primer and a J-beta primer mix, a second PCR was run for roughly 7 to 12 cycles. TCRdb re-analysed the 5' RACE reads in MiXCR, keeping a single row per CDR3 protein. The table has over a million distinct CDR3 sequences, over 35% seen once. Sample: blood. These receptors were collected from a woman in her sixties or seventies in good health.

The rearrangement joins TRBV6-6 to TRBJ2-1; D not resolved. Between the trimmed V and J ends, which lost 7 bases and 8 bases, there was a span of 18 bases. The germline V gene has CDR1 MNHNY and CDR2 SVGAGI (reference sequence). The CDR3 runs 14 residues. The chain's CDR3 is CASIDTGLVDEQFF. In DNA form, the CDR3 reads TGTGCCAGCATAGATACCGGTCTGGTGGATGAGCAGTTCTTC.

The chain joins TRBV28 to TRBJ2-2; TRBD1 aligns across 9 bases. CDR1 MDHEN and CDR2 SYDVKM come from the germline V gene. This CDR3 contains 15 residues. V gave up 6 bases and J gave up 0 bases; unmatched junction bases: 2. The CDR3 is CASRDRGTNTGELFF. DNA of the CDR3: TGTGCCAGCAGGGACAGGGGAACGAACACCGGGGAGCTGTTTTTT. The variable domain in full, with the rest retrieved from reference TRBV28 and TRBJ2-2, is DVKVTQSSRYLVKRTGEKVFLECVQDMDHENMFWYRQDPGLGLRLIYFSYDVKMKEKGDIPEGYSVSREKKERFSLILESASTNQTSMYLCASRDRGTNTGELFFGEGSRLTVL.

The rearrangement uses TRBV5-1 and TRBJ2-5, with 13 bases lining up with TRBD2. The V gene's germline CDR1 is SGHRS and CDR2 YFSETQ. This CDR3 region has 16 residues. V lost 4 bases, J lost 4 bases, and 7 bases stayed unmatched. The CDR3 region has the DNA TGCGCCAGCAGCCGGACTAGCGGGAGTATAGGAGAGACCCAGTACTTC. Protein: CASSRTSGSIGETQYF.

The gene calls are TRBV6-5 and TRBJ1-2, with D uncertain. Germline-derived CDR1 and CDR2 are MNHEY and SVGAGI. V lost 7 bases to trimming and J lost 0 bases, with 18 bases between them. The CDR3 sequence is 16 residues long. The CDR3 sequence: CASTQFYRASNYGYTF. In nucleotides, the CDR3 is TGTGCCAGCACCCAATTCTACAGAGCCTCTAACTATGGCTACACCTTC.

A few counts support this clonotype. V and J are TRBV7-2 and TRBJ2-4; D is unresolved. Germline V lookup: CDR1 SGHTA, CDR2 FQGNSA. This CDR3 is 14 amino acids long. Trimming left V 1 base short and J 4 bases short, with 8 bases between. The CDR3 region has the DNA TGTGCCAGCAGCTTAGATCCTTCTAAAAACATTCAGTACTTC. Protein: CASSLDPSKNIQYF.

V gene TRBV20-1 combines with J gene TRBJ2-7; 10 nucleotides match TRBD1. V lost 0 bases and J lost 2; bases outside the gene matches: 7. The germline V gene has CDR1 DFQATT and CDR2 SNEGSKA (reference sequence). This CDR3 has 16 amino acids. CDR3 bases: TGCAGTGCTAGAGATAGGGACAGGGGAGGACCCTACGAGCAGTACTTC. It is translated as CSARDRDRGGPYEQYF.

This clonotype was counted a single time. The chain carries TRBV6-2 or TRBV6-3 and TRBJ2-4; 9 nucleotides align to TRBD1. The assigned J gene may be wrong: the sequence end matches TRBJ2-7 better. Germline V gene data show CDR1 as MNHEY and CDR2 as SVGEGT. The CDR3 has 17 residues. This CDR3 reads CASSYSTTGGLAYEQYF. In nucleotides, the CDR3 is TGTGCCAGCAGTTACTCCACGACAGGGGGGCTTGCCTACGAGCAGTACTTC.

This clonotype has only one observation. This chain links TRBV11-2 with TRBJ2-2; no clear D. The CDR3 extends over 15 amino acids. The germline gives CDR1 SGHAT, CDR2 FQNNGV. Trimming took 1 base from V and 8 from J, leaving 14 bases between them. The CDR3 spells CASSLGSLRLGELFF. For the CDR3, the DNA is TGTGCCAGCAGCTTAGGCAGTCTCCGTTTGGGGGAGCTGTTTTTT.

V usage is TRBV11-2 and J usage is TRBJ2-3; D unclear. The V gene's germline CDR1 is SGHAT and CDR2 FQNNGV. This CDR3 has 16 amino acids. V was shortened by 4 bases and J by 0 bases, with 14 bases between the two germline ends. CDR3 bases: TGTGCCAGCAGCTACTACCCCACGACTAGCACAGATACGCAGTATTTT. The encoded protein is CASSYYPTTSTDTQYF.

CDR3 nucleotides: TGTGCCAGCAGTTTGGACAGGGCTAACCAAGAGACCCAGTACTTC. Its translation: CASSLDRANQETQYF. The V and J genes are TRBV6-1 and TRBJ2-5; 8 bases map to TRBD1. This CDR3 comprises 15 residues. Germline V gene sequence: CDR1 MNHNS, CDR2 SASEGT. V trimming: 5 bases; J trimming: 0 bases; junction bases outside the gene matches: 5.

This chain joins TRBV7-2 and TRBJ2-1; no definite D call. This CDR3 is 14 amino acids long. Trimming shortened V by 1 base and J by 8 bases, and 12 bases separated the two germline ends. CDR1 and CDR2 (germline): SGHTA, FQGNSA. For the CDR3, the DNA is TGTGCCAGCAGCTTAGGCTGGTCCTGGGATGAGCAGTTCTTC. It specifies CASSLGWSWDEQFF.

The chain recombines TRBV12-3 or TRBV12-4 with TRBJ2-7; 9 bases line up with TRBD2. V shed 7 bases, J shed 6 bases, and the junction held 7 bases outside the gene matches. The CDR3 has 13 residues. In nucleotides, the CDR3 is TGTGCCAGCAAGATAGCGGGAGTGGGCGAGCAGTACTTC. The encoded protein is CASKIAGVGEQYF.

The J gene is TRBJ2-7, the V gene TRBV5-4; 10 bases line up with TRBD2. CDR3 length: 15 residues. Germline CDR1 reads SGHNT; CDR2 reads YYREEE (reference sequence). V shed 4 bases, J shed 1 base, and the junction held 5 bases outside the gene matches. Here the CDR3 reads CASSGPGLASYEQYF. The DNA for the CDR3 is TGTGCCAGCAGCGGACCGGGACTAGCGTCCTACGAGCAGTACTTC.

This clonotype has a single count. This chain links TRBV3-1 with TRBJ2-1, with 7 bases aligning to TRBD1. Germline-derived CDR1 and CDR2 are LGHDT and YNNKEL (reference sequence). CDR3 size: 16 residues. With 0 bases clipped from V and 8 bases from J, the junction kept 10 bases outside the gene matches. As DNA, the CDR3 is TGTGCCAGCAGCCAAGATCGAGGGCAGGGGGTGGATGAGCAGTTCTTC. Amino acids: CASSQDRGQGVDEQFF.